The 30 T cell receptor beta chains given below trace back to one sample, sequenced in a study of blood T cell repertoires in COVID-19. Assay used: immunoSEQ multiplex PCR; TCRdb lists only in-frame clones, some missing. The sample lists 200,000 to 250,000 clones; around 86% were seen once. The sequencing input was peripheral blood. Source of these receptors: a man aged 50 to 59 with acute or convalescent COVID-19.

The chain links TRBV3-1 (or the pseudogene TRBV3-2) to TRBJ1-2; a possible D gene is TRBD1 (6 bases). CDR3 length equals 13 residues. Germline loops: CDR1 LGHDT, CDR2 YNNKEL (reference sequence). V lost 7 bases and J 7 bases, leaving 16 bases between the germline ends. The CDR3 DNA sequence: TGTGCCAGCACCAACCAGGGGTTCTTTGGCTACACCTTC. Amino acid sequence: CASTNQGFFGYTF.

The chain couples TRBV14 to TRBJ2-2; a weak D match, TRBD1 (5 bases). Germline loops: CDR1 SGHDN, CDR2 FVKESK. The CDR3 is 14 residues long. Trimming left V 2 bases short and J 1 base short, with 5 bases between. In DNA, the CDR3 is TGTGCCAGCAGCCAACAGGGGAACACCGGGGAGCTGTTTTTT. Its protein product is CASSQQGNTGELFF.

This chain links TRBV5-8 with TRBJ1-1; 7 nucleotides align to TRBD1. The CDR3 contains 15 residues. Germline V gene data show CDR1 as SGHTS and CDR2 as YDEGEE. J lost 5 bases, V lost 0 bases, and 7 bases had no gene match. CDR3 in DNA: TGTGCCAGCAGCTTGGGAGGGGGCGCTTCTACTGAAGCTTTCTTT. As protein: CASSLGGGASTEAFF.

The chain is built from TRBV6-2 or TRBV6-3 and TRBJ1-1, with unresolved D. V lost 6 bases to trimming and J lost 7 bases, with 18 bases between them. Germline lookup yields CDR1 MNHEY and CDR2 SVGEGT. The CDR3 spans 14 residues. In nucleotides, the CDR3 is TGTGCCAGCAGCCATACTACGGGGTGGGGTGAAGCTTTCTTT. Translated, it gives CASSHTTGWGEAFF.

The CDR3 region is CASSPGTGSSYEQYF. As DNA, the CDR3 is TGTGCCAGCAGCCCGGGGACAGGTAGCTCCTACGAGCAGTACTTC. The chain combines TRBV5-5 with TRBJ2-7, with TRBD1 identical over 8 bases. V was clipped by 4 bases and J by 0 bases; unmatched bases: 6. CDR1 SGHKS and CDR2 YYEKEE come from the germline V gene (reference sequence). CDR3 size: 15 residues.

This chain connects TRBV14 to TRBJ1-2, with 7 bases matching TRBD1. Germline V CDR1 and CDR2: SGHDN, FVKESK. This CDR3 is 16 amino acids long. Germline trimming cut 3 bases from V and 6 bases from J; bases unmatched to any gene: 13. CDR3 amino acids: CASSHSRGQIADGYTF. DNA for the CDR3: TGTGCCAGCAGCCACTCCCGGGGACAGATTGCGGATGGCTACACCTTC.

Turning to this clone: A read error may produce the germline difference seen at one junction end. V gene TRBV10-1 combines with J gene TRBJ2-1, with 11 bases fitting TRBD1. Germline V gene sequence: CDR1 WNHNN, CDR2 SYGVQD (reference sequence). CDR3 size: 14 residues. CDR3 sequence reads: CASTEGQGDNEQFF. The CDR3 DNA follows: TGCGCCAGCACTGAGGGACAGGGGGACAATGAGCAGTTCTTC.

The chain employs TRBV3-1 (or the pseudogene TRBV3-2) and TRBJ2-1; 8 bases fit TRBD1. V trimming: 3 bases; J trimming: 0 bases; junction bases outside the gene matches: 10. The CDR3 length is 18 residues. CDR1 is LGHDT and CDR2 is YNNKEL in the germline V gene (reference sequence). The CDR3: CASSQGTGYWSSYNEQFF. CDR3 nucleotide sequence: TGTGCCAGCAGCCAGGGGACAGGCTACTGGAGCTCCTACAATGAGCAGTTCTTC.

This chain joins TRBV7-9 and TRBJ2-5; TRBD1 agrees at 8 bases. V shed 5 bases and J 2 bases; nucleotides not matched to a gene: 7. Germline loops: CDR1 SEHNR, CDR2 FQNEAQ (reference sequence). This CDR3 comprises 15 residues. The CDR3 DNA sequence: TGTGCCAGCAGCGCCAGACACAGGGGGCAAGAGACCCAGTACTTC. This codes for CASSARHRGQETQYF.

V gene TRBV5-4 combines with J gene TRBJ1-5, with D unclear. CDR1 is SGHNT, CDR2 YYREEE, per germline (reference sequence). This CDR3 has 14 residues. Trimming pared 4 bases from V and 5 bases from J, leaving 13 bases between. The CDR3 loop is CASSAGLTDQPQHF. The CDR3 DNA follows: TGTGCCAGCAGCGCTGGACTGACCGATCAGCCCCAGCATTTT.

This chain links TRBV19 with TRBJ2-7; a possible D gene is TRBD1 (6 bases). Germline-derived CDR1 and CDR2 are LNHDA and SQIVND (reference sequence). V was clipped by 5 bases and J by 1 base, with 9 bases between them. There are 13 residues in the CDR3. CDR3 nucleotide sequence: TGTGCCAGTAGTTTGGGACATTCCTACGAGCAGTACTTC. Translated, it gives CASSLGHSYEQYF.

In DNA, the CDR3 is TGTGCCAGCAGTTTATTGACGACAGGGGGCAAACTAAATGGCTACACCTTC. Protein sequence: CASSLLTTGGKLNGYTF. The V and J genes are TRBV27 and TRBJ1-2, with TRBD1 matching 10 bases. The CDR3 length is 17 residues. Germline V gene lookup returns CDR1 MNHEY and CDR2 SMNVEV (reference sequence). With V trimmed by 1 base and J by 6 bases, 11 bases remained unmatched.

A word on this clone: An end of the junction differs from the germline gene, which may be a read error. The CDR3 bases are TGTGCCAGTAGTCCGGTGGGGACAGGGGTAGTTTTT. Its translation is CASSPVGTGVVF. The chain combines TRBV19 with TRBJ1-4; 10 bases map to TRBD1. The CDR3 totals 12 residues. Germline V gives CDR1 LNHDA, CDR2 SQIVND (reference sequence).

The rearrangement links TRBV9 to TRBJ2-2, with a weak D call TRBD1 (6 bases). V was shortened by 3 bases and J by 0 bases, with 9 bases between the two germline ends. The CDR3 has 15 residues. From germline, CDR1 is SGDLS and CDR2 YYNGEE. CDR3 loop: CASSGWTANTGELFF. The CDR3 DNA reads as TGTGCCAGCAGCGGCTGGACAGCGAACACCGGGGAGCTGTTTTTT.

The CDR3 loop reads CASSLTPGEGTEAFF. The DNA for the CDR3 is TGCGCCAGCAGCCTCACGCCAGGGGAAGGGACTGAAGCTTTCTTT. J is TRBJ1-1 and V is TRBV5-1, with D perhaps matching TRBD1 (6 bases). The CDR3 is made up of 15 amino acids. Per the germline V gene, CDR1 is SGHRS and CDR2 is YFSETQ. Trimming removed 4 bases at V and 5 bases at J, with 18 bases between.

The rearrangement joins TRBV4-1 to TRBJ1-2; tentatively, D is TRBD1 (5 bases). V was pared by 1 base and J by 2 bases, with 14 bases between. Germline loops: CDR1 MGHRA, CDR2 YSYEKL. This CDR3 contains 16 residues. The chain's CDR3 is CASSQAHRGGNYGYTF. The CDR3, as DNA: TGCGCCAGCAGCCAAGCCCACCGGGGGGGAAACTATGGCTACACCTTC.

The chain is built from TRBV19 and TRBJ1-1, with 8 bases aligning to TRBD1. The CDR3 covers 15 residues. Germline-derived CDR1 and CDR2 are LNHDA and SQIVND (reference sequence). The J segment lost 6 bases and the V segment lost 2 bases, leaving 8 bases of the junction unmatched. The CDR3: CASSIRQGRFSEAFF. DNA of the CDR3: TGTGCCAGTAGTATAAGACAGGGGCGATTCTCTGAAGCTTTCTTT.

The chain uses TRBV5-1 and TRBJ1-4, with 9 bases lining up with TRBD1. V was pared by 3 bases and J by 8 bases, with 11 bases of the junction left unmatched. CDR1 is SGHRS and CDR2 is YFSETQ in the germline V gene. CDR3 length: 16 residues. The CDR3 coding sequence is TGCGCCAGCAGCTCAACTCCCGGGACAGGGAACGAAAAACTGTTTTTT. It specifies CASSSTPGTGNEKLFF.

The chain joins TRBV7-3 to TRBJ2-1; 9 bases agree with TRBD2. V lost 4 bases to trimming and J lost 0 bases; unmatched junction nucleotides: 4. The CDR3 totals 16 residues. Germline lookup yields CDR1 SGHTA and CDR2 FQGTGA. CDR3 DNA: TGTGCCAGCAGCTCCCTAGCGGGGAGCTCCTACAATGAGCAGTTCTTC. This codes for CASSSLAGSSYNEQFF.

This rearrangement joins TRBV19 to TRBJ2-7, with 10 bases matching TRBD1. The CDR3 is made up of 15 amino acids. Trimming took 5 bases from V and 0 from J; bases not matched to a gene: 4. Germline V gene sequence: CDR1 LNHDA, CDR2 SQIVND (reference sequence). CDR3 residues: CASSPGQGTSYEQYF. CDR3 sequence (DNA): TGTGCCAGTAGTCCGGGACAGGGGACCTCCTACGAGCAGTACTTC.

CDR3 sequence: CASSLGQPNSPLHF. The DNA for the CDR3 is TGTGCCAGCAGCCTGGGACAGCCTAATTCACCCCTCCACTTT. V usage is TRBV7-9 and J usage is TRBJ1-6; 7 bases are a match to TRBD1. This CDR3 is 14 amino acids long. Germline CDR1 and CDR2: SEHNR and FQNEAQ (reference sequence). Trimming cost V 5 bases and J 6 bases; bases outside gene matches: 4.

The chain is built from TRBV5-1 and TRBJ2-1, with 8 positions matching TRBD1. This CDR3 spans 17 amino acids. Germline V gene data show CDR1 as SGHRS and CDR2 as YFSETQ. The V segment lost 4 bases and the J segment 5 bases; nucleotides outside the gene matches: 14. CDR3 sequence reads: CASSLSPRGTGHNEQFF. The CDR3 coding sequence is TGCGCCAGCAGCCTGTCCCCTCGGGGGACAGGTCACAATGAGCAGTTCTTC.

CDR3 sequence (DNA): TGTGCCAGCAGTTACTTGAGACAGGGGAATAATTCACCCCTCCACTTT. The encoded protein is CASSYLRQGNNSPLHF. The chain combines TRBV6-5 with TRBJ1-6, with 8 bases aligning to TRBD1. The CDR3 consists of 16 residues. The germline CDR1 and CDR2 sequences are MNHEY and SVGAGI. J lost 5 bases, V lost 1 base, and 4 bases had no gene match.

The CDR3 loop reads CASSLQGLGNTEAFF. The CDR3 DNA follows: TGCGCCAGCAGCTTACAGGGGCTGGGGAACACTGAAGCTTTCTTT. The chain joins TRBV5-1 to TRBJ1-1; 7 bases are a match to TRBD1. The junction had 5 bases not matched to a gene; V was cut back by 2 bases and J by 1 base. The germline V gene has CDR1 SGHRS and CDR2 YFSETQ. This CDR3 contains 15 residues.

The chain employs TRBV19 and TRBJ2-1; 7 bases are shared with TRBD1. V dropped 7 bases and J dropped 4; count of bases not matched to a gene: 13. The CDR3 covers 16 residues. Germline V lookup: CDR1 LNHDA, CDR2 SQIVND (reference sequence). CDR3 protein: CASTRRQGSTYNEQFF. In DNA, the CDR3 is TGTGCCAGTACTAGACGACAGGGCTCGACTTACAATGAGCAGTTCTTC.

This chain joins TRBV19 and TRBJ1-2, with a weak D call TRBD1 (5 bases). This CDR3 is built from 13 residues. V was cut by 5 bases and J by 7 bases, with 14 bases left in between. Germline V lookup: CDR1 LNHDA, CDR2 SQIVND (reference sequence). The CDR3 DNA sequence: TGTGCCAGTAGTCGGGGGGGAAGCGGTGGCTACACCTTC. This sequence encodes CASSRGGSGGYTF.

The chain employs TRBV27 and TRBJ1-2, with D tentatively TRBD1 (5 bases). The CDR3 spans 14 residues. Trimming took off 8 bases at V and 8 bases at J, with 21 bases between the two ends. Germline V gene sequence: CDR1 MNHEY, CDR2 SMNVEV (reference sequence). DNA of the CDR3: TGTGCCAGCCGTCCCGCGCAGGGCTCGAAGGGCTACACCTTC. This encodes CASRPAQGSKGYTF.

The chain has TRBV2 and TRBJ1-1, with 8 bases aligning to TRBD1. The CDR3 loop spans 16 amino acids. Trimming removed 6 bases from V and 2 bases from J; junction bases left unmatched: 11. Germline V lookup: CDR1 SNHLY, CDR2 FYNNEI. Here the CDR3 DNA reads TGTGCCAGCAGGAAACAGGGGGATCGGTTCAACACTGAAGCTTTCTTT. Protein sequence: CASRKQGDRFNTEAFF.

The chain is built from TRBV13 and TRBJ1-2, with 8 bases matching TRBD1. J lost 4 bases, V lost 5 bases, and 6 bases had no gene match. The CDR3 loop spans 14 amino acids. Germline V gene lookup returns CDR1 PRHDT and CDR2 FYEKMQ (reference sequence). CDR3 sequence: CASSPGQGSYGYTF. The CDR3 DNA follows: TGTGCCAGCAGCCCCGGACAGGGCTCCTATGGCTACACCTTC. The full variable domain, its missing parts supplied by reference TRBV13 and TRBJ1-2, is AAGVIQSPRHLIKEKRETATLKCYPIPRHDTVYWYQQGPGQDPQFLISFYEKMQSDKGSIPDRFSAQQFSDYHSELNMSSLELGDSALYFCASSPGQGSYGYTFGSGTRLTVV.

The rearrangement links TRBV5-1 to TRBJ1-5; D call uncertain. The V end was cut by 5 bases, the J end by 4 bases, with 13 bases between. CDR3 length: 14 residues. Germline CDR1 reads SGHRS; CDR2 reads YFSETQ. Written as DNA, the CDR3 is TGCGCCAGCAGGTCGGGGTTAGGGAATCAGCCCCAGCATTTT. Its translation is CASRSGLGNQPQHF.